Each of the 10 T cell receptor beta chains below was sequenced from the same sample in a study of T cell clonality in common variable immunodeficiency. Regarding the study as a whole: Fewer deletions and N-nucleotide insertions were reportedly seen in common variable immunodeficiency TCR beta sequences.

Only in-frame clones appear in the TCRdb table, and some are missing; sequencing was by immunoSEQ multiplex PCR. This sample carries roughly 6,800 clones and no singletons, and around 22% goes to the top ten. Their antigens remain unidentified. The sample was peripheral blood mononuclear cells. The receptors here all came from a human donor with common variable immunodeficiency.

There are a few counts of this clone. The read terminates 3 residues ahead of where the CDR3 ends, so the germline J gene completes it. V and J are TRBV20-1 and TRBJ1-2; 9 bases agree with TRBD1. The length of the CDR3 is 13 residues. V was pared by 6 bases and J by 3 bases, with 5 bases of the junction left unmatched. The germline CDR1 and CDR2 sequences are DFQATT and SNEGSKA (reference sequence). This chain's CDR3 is CSAGTGWHYGYTF. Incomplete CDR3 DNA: TGCAGTGCCGGGACAGGGTGGCACTATGGC.

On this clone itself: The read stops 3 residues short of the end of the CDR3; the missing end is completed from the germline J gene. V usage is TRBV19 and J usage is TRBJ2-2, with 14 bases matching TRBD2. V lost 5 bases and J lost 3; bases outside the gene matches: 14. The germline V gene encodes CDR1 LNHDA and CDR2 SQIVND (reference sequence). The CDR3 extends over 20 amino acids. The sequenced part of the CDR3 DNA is TGTGCCAGTAGTGGATCTACAGGGACTAGCGGGAGATTTGACACCGGGGAG. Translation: CASSGSTGTSGRFDTGE. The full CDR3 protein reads CASSGSTGTSGRFDTGELFF.

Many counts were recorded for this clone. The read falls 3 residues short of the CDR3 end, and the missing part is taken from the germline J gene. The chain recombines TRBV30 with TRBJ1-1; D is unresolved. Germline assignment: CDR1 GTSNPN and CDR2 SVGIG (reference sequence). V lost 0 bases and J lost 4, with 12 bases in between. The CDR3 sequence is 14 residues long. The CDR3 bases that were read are TGTGCCTGGAGTGTATGGTCCAGAACCACTGAA. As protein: CAWSVWSRTTE. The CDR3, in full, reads CAWSVWSRTTEAFF.

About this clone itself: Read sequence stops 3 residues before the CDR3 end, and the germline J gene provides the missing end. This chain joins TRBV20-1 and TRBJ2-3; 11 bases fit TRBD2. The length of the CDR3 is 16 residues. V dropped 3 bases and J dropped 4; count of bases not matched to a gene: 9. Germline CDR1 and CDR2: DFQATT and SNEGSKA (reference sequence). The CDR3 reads CSARDPTSGSADTQYF. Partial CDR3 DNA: TGCAGTGCTAGGGACCCCACTAGCGGGAGCGCAGATACG.

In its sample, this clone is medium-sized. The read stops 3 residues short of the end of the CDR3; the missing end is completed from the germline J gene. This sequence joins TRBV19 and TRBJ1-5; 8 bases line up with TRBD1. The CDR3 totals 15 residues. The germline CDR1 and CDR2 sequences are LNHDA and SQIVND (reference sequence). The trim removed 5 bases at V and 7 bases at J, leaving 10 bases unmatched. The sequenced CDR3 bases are TGTGCCAGTAGTGAAGGGGGACAGGAGCACCAGCCC. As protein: CASSEGGQEHQP. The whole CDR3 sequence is CASSEGGQEHQPQHF.

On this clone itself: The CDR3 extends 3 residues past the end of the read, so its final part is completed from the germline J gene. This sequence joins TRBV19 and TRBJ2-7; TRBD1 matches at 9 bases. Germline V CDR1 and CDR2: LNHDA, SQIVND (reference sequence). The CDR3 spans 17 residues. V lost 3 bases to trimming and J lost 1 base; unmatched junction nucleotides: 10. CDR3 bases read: TGTGCCAGTAGTATGGGCGCGAGGACAGGGGTTTCCTACGAG. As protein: CASSMGARTGVSYE. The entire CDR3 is CASSMGARTGVSYEQYF.

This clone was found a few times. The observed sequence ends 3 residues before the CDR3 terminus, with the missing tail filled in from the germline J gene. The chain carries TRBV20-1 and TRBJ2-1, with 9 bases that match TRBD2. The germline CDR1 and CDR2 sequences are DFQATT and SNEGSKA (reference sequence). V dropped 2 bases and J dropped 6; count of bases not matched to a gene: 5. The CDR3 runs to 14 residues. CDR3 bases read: TGCAGTGCTAGAATTCTAGCGGGATTCAATGAG. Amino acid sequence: CSARILAGFNE. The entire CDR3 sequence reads CSARILAGFNEQFF.

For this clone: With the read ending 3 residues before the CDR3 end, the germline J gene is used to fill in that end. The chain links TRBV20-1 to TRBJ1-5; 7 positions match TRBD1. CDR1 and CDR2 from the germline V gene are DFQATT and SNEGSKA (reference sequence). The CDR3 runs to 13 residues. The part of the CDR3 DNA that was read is TGCAGTGCTGGGACGGAGCCAGGGGGTCCC. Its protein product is CSAGTEPGGP. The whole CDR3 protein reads CSAGTEPGGPQHF.

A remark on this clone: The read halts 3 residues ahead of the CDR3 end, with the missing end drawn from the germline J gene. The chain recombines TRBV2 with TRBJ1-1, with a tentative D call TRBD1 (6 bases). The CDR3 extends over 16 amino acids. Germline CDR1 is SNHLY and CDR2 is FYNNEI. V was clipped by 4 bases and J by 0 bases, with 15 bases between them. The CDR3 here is CASSGGGGHLNTEAFF. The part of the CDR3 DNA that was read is TGTGCCAGCAGTGGGGGGGGCGGACACCTGAACACTGAA.

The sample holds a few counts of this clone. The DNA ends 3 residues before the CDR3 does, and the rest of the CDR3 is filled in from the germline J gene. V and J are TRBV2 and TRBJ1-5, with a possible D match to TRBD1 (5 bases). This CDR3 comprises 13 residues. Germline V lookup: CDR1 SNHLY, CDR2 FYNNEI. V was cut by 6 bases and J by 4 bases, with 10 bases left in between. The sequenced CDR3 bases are TGTGCCAGCAGGATGGGACTGAATCAGCCC. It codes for CASRMGLNQP. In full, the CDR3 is CASRMGLNQPQHF.